This T cell receptor (beta chain) was found in a study of OX40 agonist ivuxolimab in advanced cancers. Study-wide context: The study reported partial responses in three patients: one hepatocellular carcinoma, two cutaneous melanoma. Points from the study as a whole: Relative to CD4+ cells, CD8+ T cells on average had more expanded clones.

Cycle 7 day 1, cycle 4 day 1, and baseline were the timepoints at which blood was sampled. Turning to this clone: Its antigen is not identified.

Looked up from germline, CDR1 is MGHRA and CDR2 is YSYEKL. The CDR3 length is 13 residues. V was clipped by 1 base and J by 5 bases, with 8 bases between them. The table came from immunoSEQ multiplex PCR; TCRdb's copy has only in-frame clones and leaves some out. The table shows some 80,000 clones, with roughly 86% occurring only once. Here the sequenced sample was CD4+ or CD8+ T cells sorted from blood, taken in a trial of the OX40 agonist ivuxolimab. The chain joins TRBV4-1 to TRBJ2-5; a possible D gene is TRBD1 (5 bases). The sequence was collected from an adult with an advanced solid tumor such as melanoma, head and neck, liver or kidney cancer. CDR3: CASSQVPGETQYF. The CDR3 DNA follows: TGCGCCAGCAGCCAAGTGCCAGGGGAGACCCAGTACTTC.